This T cell receptor beta chain was obtained from a study of blood T cell repertoires in COVID-19. Study overall: The United States, Italy and Spain were the sources of the acute and convalescent COVID-19 samples. PBMCs, B-cell-depleted T cells, or T cells were the source of the cDNA or gDNA that made up the material.

TCRdb keeps only in-frame clones here, not all; method: immunoSEQ multiplex PCR. The profile shows about 190,000 clones, 84% of them singletons. CDR3 length: 15 residues. The V gene's germline CDR1 is ENHRY and CDR2 SYGVKD. Trimming left V 6 bases short and J 0 bases short, with 13 bases between. The sequence was collected from a human donor in a cohort sampled during active COVID-19. The sequenced material came from peripheral blood. The chain combines TRBV10-3 with TRBJ2-3, with a possible D match to TRBD2 (5 bases). The DNA for the CDR3 is TGTGCCATCAGGGACTCTCATGCTAGCACAGATACGCAGTATTTT. Amino acids: CAIRDSHASTDTQYF.